This T cell receptor beta chain was sequenced in a study of T cell repertoires in cytomegalovirus infection. About the study: Through public TCR beta signatures, both CMV infection and matching HLA type were indicated. The study's findings and limits: Using cumulative public TCR beta family frequency, the authors identified those who carried CMV together with the relevant HLA. Clonotypes of TCR beta that were HLA-C-restricted and CMV-specific dominated the ex vivo response.

The CDR3 extends over 15 amino acids. Between the trimmed V and J ends, which lost 2 bases and 5 bases, there was a span of 15 bases. From germline, CDR1 is KGHSH and CDR2 LQKENI. This clonotype has more than one count but fewer than ten. The antigen remains undetermined. TCRdb passed the reads through MiXCR, listing each CDR3 protein once. The sample holds about 450,000 distinct CDR3 sequences; about 33% are singletons and the top ten take 12% to 15%. The V gene is TRBV18, the J gene TRBJ2-5; the D gene is possibly TRBD2 (7 bases). Sequencing was carried out using PBMCs. This TCR was recovered from a human donor in good health (CMV status not recorded). Some clones in this sample may be carry-over from other donors' samples. The CDR3 DNA reads TGTGCCAGCTCACCAAACGGGGGGCCGATCGAGACCCAGTACTTC. Its protein product is CASSPNGGPIETQYF.